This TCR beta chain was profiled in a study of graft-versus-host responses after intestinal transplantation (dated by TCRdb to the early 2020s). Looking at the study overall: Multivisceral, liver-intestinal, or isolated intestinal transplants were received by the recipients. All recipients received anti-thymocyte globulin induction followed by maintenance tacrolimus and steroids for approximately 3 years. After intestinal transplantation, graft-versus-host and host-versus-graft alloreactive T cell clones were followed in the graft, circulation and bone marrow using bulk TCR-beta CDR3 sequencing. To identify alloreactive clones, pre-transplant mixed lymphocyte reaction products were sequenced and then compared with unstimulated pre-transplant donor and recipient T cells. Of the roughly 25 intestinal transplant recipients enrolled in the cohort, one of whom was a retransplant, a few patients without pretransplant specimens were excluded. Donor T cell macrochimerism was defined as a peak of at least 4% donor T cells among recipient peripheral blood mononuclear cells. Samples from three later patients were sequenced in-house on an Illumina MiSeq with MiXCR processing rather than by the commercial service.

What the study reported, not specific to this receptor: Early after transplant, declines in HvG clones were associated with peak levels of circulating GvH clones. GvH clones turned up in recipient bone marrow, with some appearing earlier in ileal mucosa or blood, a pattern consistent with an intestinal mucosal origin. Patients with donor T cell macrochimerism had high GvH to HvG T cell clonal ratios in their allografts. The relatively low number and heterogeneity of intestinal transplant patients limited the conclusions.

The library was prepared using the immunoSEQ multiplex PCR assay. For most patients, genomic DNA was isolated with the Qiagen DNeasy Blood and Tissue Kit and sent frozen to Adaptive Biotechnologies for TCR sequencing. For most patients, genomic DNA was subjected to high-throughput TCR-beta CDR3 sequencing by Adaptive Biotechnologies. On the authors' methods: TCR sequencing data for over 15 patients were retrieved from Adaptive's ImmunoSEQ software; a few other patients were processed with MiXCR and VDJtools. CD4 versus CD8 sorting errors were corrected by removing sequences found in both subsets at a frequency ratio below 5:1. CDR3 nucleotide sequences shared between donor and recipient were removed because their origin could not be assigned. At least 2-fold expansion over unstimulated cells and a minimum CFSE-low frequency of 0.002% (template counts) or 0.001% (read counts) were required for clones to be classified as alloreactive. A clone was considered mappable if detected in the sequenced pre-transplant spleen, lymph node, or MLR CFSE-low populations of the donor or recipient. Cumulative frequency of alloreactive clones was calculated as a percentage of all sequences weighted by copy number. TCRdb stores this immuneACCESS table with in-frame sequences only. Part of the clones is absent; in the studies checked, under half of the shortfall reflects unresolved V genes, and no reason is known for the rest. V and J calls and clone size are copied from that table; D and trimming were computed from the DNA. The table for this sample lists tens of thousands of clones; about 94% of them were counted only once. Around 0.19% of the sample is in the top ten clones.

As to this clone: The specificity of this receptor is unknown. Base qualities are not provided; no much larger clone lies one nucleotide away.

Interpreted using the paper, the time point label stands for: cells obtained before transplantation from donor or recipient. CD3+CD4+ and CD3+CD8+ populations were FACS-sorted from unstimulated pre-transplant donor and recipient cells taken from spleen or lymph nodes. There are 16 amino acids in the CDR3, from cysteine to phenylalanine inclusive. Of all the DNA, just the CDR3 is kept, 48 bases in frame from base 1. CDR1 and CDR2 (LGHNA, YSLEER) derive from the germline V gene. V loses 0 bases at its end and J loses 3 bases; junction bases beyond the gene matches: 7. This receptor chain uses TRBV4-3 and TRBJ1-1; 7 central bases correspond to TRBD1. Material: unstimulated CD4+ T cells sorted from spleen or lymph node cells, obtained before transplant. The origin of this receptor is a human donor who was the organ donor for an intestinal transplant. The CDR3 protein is CASSQDLADRDTEAFF. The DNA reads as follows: TGCGCCAGCAGCCAAGATCTGGCCGACAGGGACACTGAAGCTTTCTTT.